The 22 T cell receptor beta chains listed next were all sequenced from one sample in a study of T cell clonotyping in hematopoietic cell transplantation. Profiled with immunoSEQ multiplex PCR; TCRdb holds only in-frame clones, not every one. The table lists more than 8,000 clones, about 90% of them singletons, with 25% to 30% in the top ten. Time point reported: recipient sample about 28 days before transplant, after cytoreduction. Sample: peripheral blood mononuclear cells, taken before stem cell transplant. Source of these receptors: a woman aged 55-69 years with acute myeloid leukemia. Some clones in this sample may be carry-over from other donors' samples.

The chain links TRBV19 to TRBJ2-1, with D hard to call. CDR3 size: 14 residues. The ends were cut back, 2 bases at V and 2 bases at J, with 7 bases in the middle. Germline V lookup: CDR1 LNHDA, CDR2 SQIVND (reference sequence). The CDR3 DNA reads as TGTGCCAGTAGTATACGCGGTACCTACAATGAGCAGTTCTTC. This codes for CASSIRGTYNEQFF. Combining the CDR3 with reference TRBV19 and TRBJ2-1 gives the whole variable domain DGGITQSPKYLFRKEGQNVTLSCEQNLNHDAMYWYRQDPGQGLRLIYYSQIVNDFQKGDIAEGYSVSREKKESFPLTVTSAQKNPTAFYLCASSIRGTYNEQFFGPGTRLTVL.

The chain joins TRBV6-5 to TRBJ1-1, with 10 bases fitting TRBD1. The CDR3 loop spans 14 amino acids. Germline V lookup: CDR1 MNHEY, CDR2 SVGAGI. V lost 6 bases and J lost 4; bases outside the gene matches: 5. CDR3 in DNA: TGTGCCAGCAGCTCGACAGGGGGCACCACTGAAGCTTTCTTT. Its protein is CASSSTGGTTEAFF.

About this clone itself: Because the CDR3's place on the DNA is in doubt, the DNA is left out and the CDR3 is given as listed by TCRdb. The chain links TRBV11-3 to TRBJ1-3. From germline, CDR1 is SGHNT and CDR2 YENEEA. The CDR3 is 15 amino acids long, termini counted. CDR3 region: CASSFGSGTGNTIYF.

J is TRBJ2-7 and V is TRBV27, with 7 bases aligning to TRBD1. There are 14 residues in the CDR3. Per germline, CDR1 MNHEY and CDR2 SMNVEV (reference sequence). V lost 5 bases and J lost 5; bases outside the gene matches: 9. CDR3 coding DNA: TGTGCCAGCAGTCCCGTACAGGGGCAGAACGAGCAGTACTTC. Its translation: CASSPVQGQNEQYF.

The CDR3 DNA is TGTGCCTGGACCTACGTCGGGAGTGGCTACACCTTC. Amino acids: CAWTYVGSGYTF. V usage is TRBV30 and J usage is TRBJ1-2, with D uncertain. CDR3 length: 12 amino acids. Germline V CDR1 and CDR2: GTSNPN, SVGIG (reference sequence). V lost 4 bases to trimming and J lost 7 bases, with 13 bases between them.

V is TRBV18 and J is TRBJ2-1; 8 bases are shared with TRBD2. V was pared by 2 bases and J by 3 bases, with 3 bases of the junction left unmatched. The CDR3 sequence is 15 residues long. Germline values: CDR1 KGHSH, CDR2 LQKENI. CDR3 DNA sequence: TGTGCCAGCTCACCAGTGGGACTAGACTACAATGAGCAGTTCTTC. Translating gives CASSPVGLDYNEQFF.

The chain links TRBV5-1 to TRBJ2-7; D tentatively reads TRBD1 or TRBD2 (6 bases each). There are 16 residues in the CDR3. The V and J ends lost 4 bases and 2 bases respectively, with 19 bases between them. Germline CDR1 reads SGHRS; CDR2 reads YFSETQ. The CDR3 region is CASSPSPGAAPYEQYV. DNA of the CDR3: TGCGCCAGCAGCCCCTCACCGGGGGCCGCTCCCTACGAGCAGTACGTC.

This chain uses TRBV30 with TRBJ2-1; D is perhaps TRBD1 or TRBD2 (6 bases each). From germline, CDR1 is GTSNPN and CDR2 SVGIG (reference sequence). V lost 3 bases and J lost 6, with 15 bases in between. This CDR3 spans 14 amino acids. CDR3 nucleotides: TGTGCCTGGAGGAGGGGGGCGGGGCCCAATGAGCAGTTCTTC. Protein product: CAWRRGAGPNEQFF.

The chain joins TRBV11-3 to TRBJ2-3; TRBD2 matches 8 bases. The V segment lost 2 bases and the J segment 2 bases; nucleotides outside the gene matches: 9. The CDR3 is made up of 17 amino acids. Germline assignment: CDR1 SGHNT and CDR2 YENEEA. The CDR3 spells CASSLRGTSGHTDTQYF. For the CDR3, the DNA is TGTGCCAGCAGCTTACGCGGCACTAGCGGCCACACAGATACGCAGTATTTT.

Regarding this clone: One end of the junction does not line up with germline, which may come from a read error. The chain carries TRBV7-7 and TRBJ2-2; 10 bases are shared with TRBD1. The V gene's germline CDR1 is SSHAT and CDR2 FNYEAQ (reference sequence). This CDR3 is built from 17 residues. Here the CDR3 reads CASSPYGQGVDTGELFF. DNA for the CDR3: TGTGCTAGCAGCCCATACGGACAGGGGGTAGACACCGGGGAGCTGTTTTTT.

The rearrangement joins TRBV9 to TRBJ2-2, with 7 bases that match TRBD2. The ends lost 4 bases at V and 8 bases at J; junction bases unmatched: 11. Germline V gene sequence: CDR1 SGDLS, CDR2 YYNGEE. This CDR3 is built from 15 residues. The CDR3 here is CASSSGGPGMGELFF. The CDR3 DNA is TGTGCCAGCAGCTCGGGAGGCCCAGGAATGGGGGAGCTGTTTTTT. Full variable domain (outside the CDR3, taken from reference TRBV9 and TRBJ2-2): DSGVTQTPKHLITATGQRVTLRCSPRSGDLSVYWYQQSLDQGLQFLIQYYNGEERAKGNILERFSAQQFPDLHSELNLSSLELGDSALYFCASSSGGPGMGELFFGEGSRLTVL.

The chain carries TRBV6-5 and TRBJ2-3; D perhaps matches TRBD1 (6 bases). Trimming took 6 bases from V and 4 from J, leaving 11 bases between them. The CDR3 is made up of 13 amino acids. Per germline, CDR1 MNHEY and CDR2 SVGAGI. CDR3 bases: TGTGCCAGCAGACAAGGGGGATCAGATACGCAGTATTTT. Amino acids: CASRQGGSDTQYF.

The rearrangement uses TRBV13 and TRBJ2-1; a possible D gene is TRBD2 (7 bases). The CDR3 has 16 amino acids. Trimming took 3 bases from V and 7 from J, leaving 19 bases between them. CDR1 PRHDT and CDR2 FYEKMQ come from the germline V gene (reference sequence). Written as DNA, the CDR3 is TGTGCCAGCAGCTTGGGGGGCGCGGGAGCCCAAAATGAGCAGTTCTTC. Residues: CASSLGGAGAQNEQFF.

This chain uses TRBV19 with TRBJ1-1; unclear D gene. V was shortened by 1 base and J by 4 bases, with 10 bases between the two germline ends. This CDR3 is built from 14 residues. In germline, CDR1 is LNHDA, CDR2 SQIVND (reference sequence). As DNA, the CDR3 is TGTGCCAGTAGTATAGTCCCCCGGGCCACTGAAGCTTTCTTT. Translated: CASSIVPRATEAFF.

The CDR3: CASSETGARDEQFF. The CDR3 coding sequence is TGTGCCAGCAGTGAAACGGGAGCTAGGGACGAGCAGTTCTTC. The chain employs TRBV6-1 and TRBJ2-1, with D tentatively TRBD2 (6 bases). This CDR3 is 14 amino acids long. The V and J ends lost 2 bases and 10 bases respectively, with 15 bases between them. From germline, CDR1 is MNHNS and CDR2 SASEGT.

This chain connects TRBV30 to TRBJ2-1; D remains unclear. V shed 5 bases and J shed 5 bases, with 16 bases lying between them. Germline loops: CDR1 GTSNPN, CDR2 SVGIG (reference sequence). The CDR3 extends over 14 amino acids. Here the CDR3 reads CAWSWELFDNEQFF. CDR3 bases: TGTGCCTGGTCCTGGGAACTATTCGACAATGAGCAGTTCTTC.

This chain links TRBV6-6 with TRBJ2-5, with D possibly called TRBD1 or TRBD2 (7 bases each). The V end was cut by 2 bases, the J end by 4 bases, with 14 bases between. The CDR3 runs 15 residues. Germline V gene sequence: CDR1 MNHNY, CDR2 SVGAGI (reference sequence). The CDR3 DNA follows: TGTGCCAGCAGTTACGGACCAGGGGGGGTAGAGACCCAGTACTTC. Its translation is CASSYGPGGVETQYF.

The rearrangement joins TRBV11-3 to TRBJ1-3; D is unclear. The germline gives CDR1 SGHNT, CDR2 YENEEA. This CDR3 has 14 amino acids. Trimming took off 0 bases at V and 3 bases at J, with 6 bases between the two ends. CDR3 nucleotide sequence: TGTGCCAGCAGCTTAGAGTACCGTGGAAACACCATATATTTT. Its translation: CASSLEYRGNTIYF.

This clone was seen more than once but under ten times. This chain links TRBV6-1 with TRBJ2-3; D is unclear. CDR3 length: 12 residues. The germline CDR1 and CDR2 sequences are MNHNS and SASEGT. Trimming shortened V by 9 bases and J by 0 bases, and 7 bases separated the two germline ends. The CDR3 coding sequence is TGTGCCAGTGCAGCTAGCACAGATACGCAGTATTTT. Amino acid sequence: CASAASTDTQYF.

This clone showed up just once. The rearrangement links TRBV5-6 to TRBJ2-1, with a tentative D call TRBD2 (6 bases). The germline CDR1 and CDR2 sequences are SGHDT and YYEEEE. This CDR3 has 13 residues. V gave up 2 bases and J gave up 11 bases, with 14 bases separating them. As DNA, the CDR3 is TGTGCCAGCAGCTTAGCCCGGAGGGGTCAGCAGTTCTTC. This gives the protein CASSLARRGQQFF.

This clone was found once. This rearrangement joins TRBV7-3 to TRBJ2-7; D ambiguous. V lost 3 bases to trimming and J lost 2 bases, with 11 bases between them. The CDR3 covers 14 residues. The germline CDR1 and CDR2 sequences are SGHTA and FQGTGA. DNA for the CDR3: TGTGCCAGCAGCTTTGGCGCGGCCCCCTACGAGCAGTACTTC. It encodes CASSFGAAPYEQYF.

CDR3 sequence (DNA): TGTGCCAGCAGTTACTCAGGAGTCAGGGAGCAGTTCTTC. Translated: CASSYSGVREQFF. The chain uses TRBV6-5 and TRBJ2-1; D unclear. The germline gives CDR1 MNHEY, CDR2 SVGAGI. V was trimmed by 0 bases and J by 10 bases, leaving 10 bases between them. This CDR3 region has 13 residues.